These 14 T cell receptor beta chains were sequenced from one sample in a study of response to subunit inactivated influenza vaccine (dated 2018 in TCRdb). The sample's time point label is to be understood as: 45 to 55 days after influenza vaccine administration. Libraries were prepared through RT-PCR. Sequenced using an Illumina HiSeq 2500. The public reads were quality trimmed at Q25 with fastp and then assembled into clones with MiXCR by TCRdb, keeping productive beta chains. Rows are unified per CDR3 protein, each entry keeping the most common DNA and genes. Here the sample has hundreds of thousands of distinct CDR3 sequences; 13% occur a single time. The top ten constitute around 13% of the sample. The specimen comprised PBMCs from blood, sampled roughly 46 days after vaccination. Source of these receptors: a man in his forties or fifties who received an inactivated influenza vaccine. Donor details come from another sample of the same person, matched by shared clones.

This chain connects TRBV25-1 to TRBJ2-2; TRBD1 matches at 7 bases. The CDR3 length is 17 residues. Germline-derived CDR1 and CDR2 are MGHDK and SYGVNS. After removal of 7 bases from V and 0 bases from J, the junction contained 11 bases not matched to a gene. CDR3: CASKDWDSYANTGELFF. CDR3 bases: TGTGCCAGCAAAGACTGGGACAGCTACGCGAACACCGGGGAGCTGTTTTTT.

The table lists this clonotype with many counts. This chain's CDR3 is CASSFGMGKNIQYF. CDR3 nucleotides: TGTGCCAGCAGTTTCGGAATGGGCAAAAACATTCAGTACTTC. The V and J genes are TRBV12-3 or TRBV12-4 and TRBJ2-4, with D uncertain. This CDR3 is built from 14 residues. Between the trimmed V and J ends, which lost 3 bases and 3 bases, there was a span of 9 bases.

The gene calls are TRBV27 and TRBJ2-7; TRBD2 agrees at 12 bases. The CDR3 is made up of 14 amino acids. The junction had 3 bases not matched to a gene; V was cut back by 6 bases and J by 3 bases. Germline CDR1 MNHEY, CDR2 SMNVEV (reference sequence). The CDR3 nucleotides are TGTGCCAGCAGCCGACTAGCGGGAGTCTACGAGCAGTACTTC. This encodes CASSRLAGVYEQYF.

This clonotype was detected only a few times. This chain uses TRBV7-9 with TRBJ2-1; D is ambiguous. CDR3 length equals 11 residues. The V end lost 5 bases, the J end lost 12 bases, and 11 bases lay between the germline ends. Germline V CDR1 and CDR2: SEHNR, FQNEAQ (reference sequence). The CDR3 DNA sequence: TGTGCCAGCAGCCCGCGCTTACGGCAGTTCTTC. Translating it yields CASSPRLRQFF.

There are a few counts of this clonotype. The CDR3 DNA reads TGTGCCAGCAGCGCTGTGGCACTATTGGGCTACACTGAAGCTTTCTTT. It specifies CASSAVALLGYTEAFF. The chain links TRBV9 to TRBJ1-1; D gene uncertain. The CDR3 is 16 amino acids. V was clipped by 3 bases and J by 3 bases, with 18 bases between them. CDR1 and CDR2 (germline): SGDLS, YYNGEE.

The CDR3 DNA reads TGTGCCAGCAGTCCCGGTTGGGATGAGCAGTTCTTC. This gives the protein CASSPGWDEQFF. The V call is TRBV6-2 or TRBV6-3, the J call TRBJ2-1; unclear D gene. Germline-derived CDR1 and CDR2 are MNHEY and SVGEGT. With 5 bases removed from V and 8 bases from J, the gap between germline ends came to 10 bases. The CDR3 loop spans 12 amino acids.

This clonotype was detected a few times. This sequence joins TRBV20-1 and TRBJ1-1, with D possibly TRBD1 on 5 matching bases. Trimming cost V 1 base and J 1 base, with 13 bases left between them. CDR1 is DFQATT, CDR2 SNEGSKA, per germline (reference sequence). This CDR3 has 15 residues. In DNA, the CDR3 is TGCAGTGCTAGAGTTGGGGCGGGTTGGAACACTGAAGCTTTCTTT. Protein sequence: CSARVGAGWNTEAFF.

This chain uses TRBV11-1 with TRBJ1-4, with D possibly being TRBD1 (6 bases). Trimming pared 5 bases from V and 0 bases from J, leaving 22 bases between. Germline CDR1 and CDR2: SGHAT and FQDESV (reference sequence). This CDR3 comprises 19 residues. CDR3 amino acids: CASSLLGGTKDATNEKLFF. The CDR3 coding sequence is TGTGCCAGCAGCCTCCTAGGAGGGACAAAGGATGCAACTAATGAAAAACTGTTTTTT.

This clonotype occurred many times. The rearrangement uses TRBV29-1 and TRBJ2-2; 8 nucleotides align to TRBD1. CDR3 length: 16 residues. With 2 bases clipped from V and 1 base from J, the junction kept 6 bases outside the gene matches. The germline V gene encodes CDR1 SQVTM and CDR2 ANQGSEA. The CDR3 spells CSVELKGQGNTGELFF. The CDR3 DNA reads TGCAGCGTTGAACTAAAAGGACAGGGGAACACCGGGGAGCTGTTTTTT.

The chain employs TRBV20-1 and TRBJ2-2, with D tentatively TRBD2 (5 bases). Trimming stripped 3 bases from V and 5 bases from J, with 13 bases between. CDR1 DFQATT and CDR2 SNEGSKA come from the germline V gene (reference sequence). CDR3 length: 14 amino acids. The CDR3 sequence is CSASEGGNTGELFF. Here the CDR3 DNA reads TGCAGTGCTAGCGAGGGTGGGAATACCGGGGAGCTGTTTTTT.

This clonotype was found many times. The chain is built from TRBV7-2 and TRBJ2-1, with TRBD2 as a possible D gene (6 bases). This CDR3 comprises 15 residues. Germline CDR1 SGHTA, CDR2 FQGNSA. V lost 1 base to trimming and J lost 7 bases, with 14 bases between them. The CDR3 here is CASSLVRESRNEQFF. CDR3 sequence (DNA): TGTGCCAGCAGCTTAGTCCGGGAGTCGCGAAATGAGCAGTTCTTC.

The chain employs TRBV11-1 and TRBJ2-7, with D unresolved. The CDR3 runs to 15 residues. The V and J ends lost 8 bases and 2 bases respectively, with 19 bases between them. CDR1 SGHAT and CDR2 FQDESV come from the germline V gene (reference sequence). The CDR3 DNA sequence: TGTGCCAGCCGGCTAGATGCAGGTCTACCCTACGAGCAGTACTTC. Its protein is CASRLDAGLPYEQYF.

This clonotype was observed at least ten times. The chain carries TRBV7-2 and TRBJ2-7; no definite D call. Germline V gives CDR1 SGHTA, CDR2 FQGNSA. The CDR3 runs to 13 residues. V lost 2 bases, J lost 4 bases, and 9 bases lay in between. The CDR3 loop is CASSLLAEYEQYF. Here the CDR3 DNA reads TGTGCCAGCAGCTTATTGGCTGAGTACGAGCAGTACTTC.

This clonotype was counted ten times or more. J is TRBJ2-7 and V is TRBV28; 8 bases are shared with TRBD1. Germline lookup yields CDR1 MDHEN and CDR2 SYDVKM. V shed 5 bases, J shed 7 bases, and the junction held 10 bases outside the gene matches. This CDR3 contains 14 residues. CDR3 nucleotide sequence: TGTGCCAGCAGTCCGACAGGGGAGGCGAGGGAGCAGTACTTC. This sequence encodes CASSPTGEAREQYF. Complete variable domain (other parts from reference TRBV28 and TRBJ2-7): DVKVTQSSRYLVKRTGEKVFLECVQDMDHENMFWYRQDPGLGLRLIYFSYDVKMKEKGDIPEGYSVSREKKERFSLILESASTNQTSMYLCASSPTGEAREQYFGPGTRLTVT.